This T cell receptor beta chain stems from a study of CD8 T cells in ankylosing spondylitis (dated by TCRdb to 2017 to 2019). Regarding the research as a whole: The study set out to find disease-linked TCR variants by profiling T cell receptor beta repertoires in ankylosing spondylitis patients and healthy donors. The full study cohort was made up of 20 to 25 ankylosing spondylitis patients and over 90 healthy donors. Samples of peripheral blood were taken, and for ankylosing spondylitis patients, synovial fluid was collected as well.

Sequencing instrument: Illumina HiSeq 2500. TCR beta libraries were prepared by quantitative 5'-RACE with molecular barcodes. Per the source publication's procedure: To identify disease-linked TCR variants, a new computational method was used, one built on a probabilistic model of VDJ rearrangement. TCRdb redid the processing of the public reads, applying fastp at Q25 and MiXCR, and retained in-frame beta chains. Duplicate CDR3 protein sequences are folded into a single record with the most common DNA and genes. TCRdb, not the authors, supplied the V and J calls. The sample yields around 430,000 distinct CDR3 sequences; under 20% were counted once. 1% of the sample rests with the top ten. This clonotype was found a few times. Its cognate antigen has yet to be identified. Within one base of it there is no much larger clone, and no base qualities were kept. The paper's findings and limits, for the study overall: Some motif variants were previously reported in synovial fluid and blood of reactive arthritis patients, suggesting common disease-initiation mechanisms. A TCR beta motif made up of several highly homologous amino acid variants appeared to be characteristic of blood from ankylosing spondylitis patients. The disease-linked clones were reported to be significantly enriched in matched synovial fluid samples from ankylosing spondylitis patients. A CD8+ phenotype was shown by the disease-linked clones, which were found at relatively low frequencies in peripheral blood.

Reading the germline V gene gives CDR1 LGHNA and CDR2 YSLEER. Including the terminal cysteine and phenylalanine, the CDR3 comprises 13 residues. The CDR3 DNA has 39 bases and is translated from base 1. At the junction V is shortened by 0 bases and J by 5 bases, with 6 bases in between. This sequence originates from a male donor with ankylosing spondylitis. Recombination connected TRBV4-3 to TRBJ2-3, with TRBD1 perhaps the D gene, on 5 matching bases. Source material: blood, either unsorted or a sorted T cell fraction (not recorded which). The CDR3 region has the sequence CASSQEGLDTQYF. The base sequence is TGCGCCAGCAGCCAAGAGGGGCTAGATACGCAGTATTTT.